The 18 T cell receptor beta chains given below trace back to one sample, sequenced in a study of cytomegalovirus exposure and HLA in healthy donors. The study ran its PCR with 60 Vbeta and 13 Jbeta primers. Some clones are missing from TCRdb's copy, which holds only in-frame ones; the method was immunoSEQ multiplex PCR. This sample has 200,000 to 250,000 clones; approximately 84% occur once, and the top ten carry 0.58%. The sample consisted of PBMCs. All receptors come from a woman aged 40-49 years in good health and CMV-seronegative.

The DNA for the CDR3 is TGTGCCAGTAGTATAGATCTCCTCTCACCCCTCCACTTT. Its translation: CASSIDLLSPLHF. The genes are TRBV19 and TRBJ1-6; no definite D call. V shed 0 bases and J shed 10 bases, with 7 bases lying between them. The CDR3 consists of 13 residues. In germline, CDR1 is LNHDA, CDR2 SQIVND (reference sequence).

This sequence joins TRBV18 and TRBJ1-2; possibly TRBD1 for D (6 bases). With 2 bases removed from V and 7 bases from J, the gap between germline ends came to 23 bases. This CDR3 is 17 amino acids long. The germline V gene encodes CDR1 KGHSH and CDR2 LQKENI. The CDR3 is CASSPTSPGQRLGGYTF. CDR3 sequence (DNA): TGTGCCAGCTCACCAACCTCCCCAGGACAGAGACTTGGTGGCTACACCTTC.

The genes are TRBV5-1 and TRBJ2-7; 9 bases match TRBD1. Trimming at V came to 0 bases and at J to 5 bases, leaving 6 bases not matched to a gene. This CDR3 has 15 amino acids. Germline V CDR1 and CDR2: SGHRS, YFSETQ. CDR3 in amino acids: CASSLDGTGYDEQYF. CDR3 coding DNA: TGCGCCAGCAGCTTGGACGGGACAGGGTACGACGAGCAGTACTTC.

This clone appeared once. The chain employs TRBV28 and TRBJ1-2; D perhaps matches TRBD1 (6 bases). The CDR3 is 16 amino acids. V gave up 1 base and J gave up 8 bases, with 20 bases separating them. Germline V lookup: CDR1 MDHEN, CDR2 SYDVKM. The CDR3 DNA reads as TGTGCCAGCAGTTTATTCACAGGGACAAGTGTTGCGGGCTACACCTTC. Protein product: CASSLFTGTSVAGYTF.

J is TRBJ2-2 and V is TRBV30; 9 bases map to TRBD2. This CDR3 is 15 amino acids long. Germline V gene data show CDR1 as GTSNPN and CDR2 as SVGIG (reference sequence). V trimming: 8 bases; J trimming: 2 bases; junction bases outside the gene matches: 9. This CDR3 reads CAIPIAGANTGELFF. The CDR3 DNA is TGTGCCATACCTATAGCGGGGGCCAACACCGGGGAGCTGTTTTTT.

The genes are TRBV9 and TRBJ1-6; 7 nucleotides match TRBD1. The CDR3 contains 16 residues. After removal of 4 bases from V and 5 bases from J, the junction contained 9 bases not matched to a gene. CDR1 is SGDLS and CDR2 is YYNGEE in the germline V gene. CDR3 protein: CASSPDGTVNNSPLHF. In DNA form, the CDR3 reads TGTGCCAGCAGCCCCGACGGGACAGTCAATAATTCACCCCTCCACTTT.

The chain employs TRBV5-1 and TRBJ2-5; the D gene is possibly TRBD1 (8 bases). V lost 4 bases, J lost 1 base, and 14 bases lay in between. This CDR3 is built from 15 residues. Germline V gene sequence: CDR1 SGHRS, CDR2 YFSETQ. CDR3 sequence reads: CASSGNRGGQETQYF. The CDR3 bases are TGCGCCAGCAGCGGAAACAGGGGGGGCCAAGAGACCCAGTACTTC.

This clone was seen a few times. The chain is built from TRBV10-3 and TRBJ1-5; 7 bases match TRBD1. Germline V CDR1 and CDR2: ENHRY, SYGVKD. The V segment lost 3 bases and the J segment 4 bases; nucleotides outside the gene matches: 6. The CDR3 has 15 amino acids. CDR3 sequence (DNA): TGTGCCATCAGTGATTTGGCAGGGGGTAATCAGCCCCAGCATTTT. It translates to CAISDLAGGNQPQHF.

The chain uses TRBV2 and TRBJ1-1; D is ambiguous. The V end was cut by 4 bases, the J end by 10 bases, with 19 bases between. CDR3 size: 14 residues. Germline V gives CDR1 SNHLY, CDR2 FYNNEI. This CDR3 reads CASSAMTRFFGAFF. In DNA form, the CDR3 reads TGTGCCAGCAGTGCCATGACACGGTTCTTTGGAGCTTTCTTT.

The V and J genes are TRBV15 and TRBJ2-1; the match to TRBD2 covers 7 bases. V dropped 6 bases and J dropped 8; count of bases not matched to a gene: 7. This CDR3 region has 13 residues. From germline, CDR1 is LNHNV and CDR2 YYDKDF (reference sequence). The CDR3 protein is CATRDGGKYEQFF. CDR3 coding DNA: TGTGCCACCAGAGACGGGGGGAAATATGAGCAGTTCTTC.

The chain is built from TRBV6-4 and TRBJ2-3; 7 nucleotides match TRBD2. CDR3 length: 15 residues. Germline trimming cut 3 bases from V and 3 bases from J; bases unmatched to any gene: 6. Germline CDR1 MRHNA, CDR2 SNTAGT. CDR3 sequence reads: CASSDSSGETDTQYF. The CDR3 nucleotides read TGTGCCAGCAGTGATTCGAGCGGGGAAACAGATACGCAGTATTTT.

The V gene is TRBV28, the J gene TRBJ1-5, with D tentatively TRBD1 (5 bases). This CDR3 is 12 amino acids long. V shed 10 bases and J shed 1 base, with 8 bases lying between them. Germline CDR1 MDHEN, CDR2 SYDVKM. As DNA, the CDR3 is TGTGCCACCCGACAGAGCAATCAGCCCCAGCATTTT. Translated, it gives CATRQSNQPQHF.

V is TRBV7-2 and J is TRBJ2-2; the match to TRBD1 covers 9 bases. Germline CDR1 is SGHTA and CDR2 is FQGNSA. The CDR3 is 16 amino acids. Trimming took 5 bases from V and 0 from J; bases not matched to a gene: 4. CDR3 region: CASSPGDRANTGELFF. The CDR3 DNA sequence: TGTGCCAGCAGCCCCGGGGACAGGGCGAACACCGGGGAGCTGTTTTTT.

The rearrangement links TRBV10-3 to TRBJ1-3; TRBD1 aligns across 7 bases. V shed 8 bases, J shed 2 bases, and the junction held 9 bases outside the gene matches. Germline CDR1 ENHRY, CDR2 SYGVKD. This CDR3 is 15 amino acids long. CDR3 in amino acids: CAILTGNEAGNTIYF. Written as DNA, the CDR3 is TGTGCCATCCTGACAGGGAACGAAGCTGGAAACACCATATATTTT.

The rearrangement joins TRBV7-6 to TRBJ2-7, with D possibly matching TRBD2 (5 bases). In germline, CDR1 is SGHVS, CDR2 FNYEAQ. This CDR3 contains 13 residues. V was pared by 5 bases and J by 6 bases, with 14 bases between. The CDR3 reads CASSPRGGVEQYF. As DNA, the CDR3 is TGTGCCAGCAGCCCACGTGGAGGCGTCGAGCAGTACTTC.

V usage is TRBV25-1 and J usage is TRBJ2-1; D remains unclear. Germline V CDR1 and CDR2: MGHDK, SYGVNS. Trimming removed 4 bases at V and 0 bases at J, with 7 bases between. This CDR3 region has 14 residues. CDR3 sequence (DNA): TGTGCCAGCAGTGCAGCAGGCTCCTACAATGAGCAGTTCTTC. Its protein is CASSAAGSYNEQFF. Using reference TRBV25-1 and TRBJ2-1 for the parts outside the CDR3, the full variable domain is EADIYQTPRYLVIGTGKKITLECSQTMGHDKMYWYQQDPGMELHLIHYSYGVNSTEKGDLSSESTVSRIRTEHFPLTLESARPSHTSQYLCASSAAGSYNEQFFGPGTRLTVL.

This clone was observed a single time. This chain joins TRBV28 and TRBJ1-6; D might be TRBD1 (5 bases). Looked up from germline, CDR1 is MDHEN and CDR2 is SYDVKM. The CDR3 runs to 14 residues. V lost 10 bases and J lost 0, with 10 bases in between. This chain's CDR3 is CAIQGTSYNSPLHF. The CDR3 region has the DNA TGTGCCATCCAGGGTACCTCCTATAATTCACCCCTCCACTTT.

This rearrangement joins TRBV5-1 to TRBJ2-1, with D possibly being TRBD1 (6 bases). With 0 bases removed from V and 8 bases from J, the gap between germline ends came to 15 bases. CDR1 SGHRS and CDR2 YFSETQ come from the germline V gene. The CDR3 extends over 15 amino acids. CDR3 DNA: TGCGCCAGCAGCTTGGGACAGGTGATTTTGGATGAGCAGTTCTTC. Translating it yields CASSLGQVILDEQFF.